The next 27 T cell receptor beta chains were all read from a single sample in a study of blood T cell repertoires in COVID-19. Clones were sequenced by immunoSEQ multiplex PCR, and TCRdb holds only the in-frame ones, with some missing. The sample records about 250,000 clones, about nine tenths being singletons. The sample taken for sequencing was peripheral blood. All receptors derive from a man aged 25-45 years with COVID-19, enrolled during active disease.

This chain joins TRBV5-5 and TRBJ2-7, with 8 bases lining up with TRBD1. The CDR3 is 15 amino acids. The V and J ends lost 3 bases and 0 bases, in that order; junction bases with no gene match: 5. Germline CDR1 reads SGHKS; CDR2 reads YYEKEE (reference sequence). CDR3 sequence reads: CASSSGQGLSYEQYF. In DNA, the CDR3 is TGTGCCAGCAGCTCTGGACAGGGACTCTCCTACGAGCAGTACTTC.

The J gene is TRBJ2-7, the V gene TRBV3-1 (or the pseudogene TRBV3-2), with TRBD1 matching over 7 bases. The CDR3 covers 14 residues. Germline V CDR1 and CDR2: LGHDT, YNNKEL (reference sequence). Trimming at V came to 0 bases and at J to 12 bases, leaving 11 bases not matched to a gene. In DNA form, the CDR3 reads TGTGCCAGCAGCCAAGAAGACCCGGGACAGAAGCTGTACTTC. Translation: CASSQEDPGQKLYF.

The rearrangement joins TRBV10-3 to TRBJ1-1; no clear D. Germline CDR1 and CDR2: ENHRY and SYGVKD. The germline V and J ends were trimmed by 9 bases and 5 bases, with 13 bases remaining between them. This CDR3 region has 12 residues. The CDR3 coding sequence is TGTGCCATTCACGGCTCGCGGACTGAAGCTTTCTTT. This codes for CAIHGSRTEAFF.

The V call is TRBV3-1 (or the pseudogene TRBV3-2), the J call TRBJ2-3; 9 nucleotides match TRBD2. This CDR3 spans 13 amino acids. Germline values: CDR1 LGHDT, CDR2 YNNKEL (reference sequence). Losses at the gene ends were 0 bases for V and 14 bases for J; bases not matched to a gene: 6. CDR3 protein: CASSQDEAGGPYF. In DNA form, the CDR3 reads TGTGCCAGCAGCCAAGACGAAGCGGGGGGCCCGTATTTT.

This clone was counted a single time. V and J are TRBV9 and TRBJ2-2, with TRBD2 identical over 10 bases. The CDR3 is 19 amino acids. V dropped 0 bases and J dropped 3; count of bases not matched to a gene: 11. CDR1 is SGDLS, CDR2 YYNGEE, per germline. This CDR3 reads CASSVGHDSSGGYTGELFF. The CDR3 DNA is TGTGCCAGCAGCGTAGGGCACGATTCTAGCGGGGGTTACACCGGGGAGCTGTTTTTT. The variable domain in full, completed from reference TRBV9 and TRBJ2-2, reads DSGVTQTPKHLITATGQRVTLRCSPRSGDLSVYWYQQSLDQGLQFLIQYYNGEERAKGNILERFSAQQFPDLHSELNLSSLELGDSALYFCASSVGHDSSGGYTGELFFGEGSRLTVL.

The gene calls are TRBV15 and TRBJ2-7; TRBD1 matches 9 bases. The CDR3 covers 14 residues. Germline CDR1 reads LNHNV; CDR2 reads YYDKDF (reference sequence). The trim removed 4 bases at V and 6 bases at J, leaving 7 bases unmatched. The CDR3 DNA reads TGTGCCACCAGCACCCGGGACAGGGTAAGCGAGCAGTACTTC. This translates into CATSTRDRVSEQYF.

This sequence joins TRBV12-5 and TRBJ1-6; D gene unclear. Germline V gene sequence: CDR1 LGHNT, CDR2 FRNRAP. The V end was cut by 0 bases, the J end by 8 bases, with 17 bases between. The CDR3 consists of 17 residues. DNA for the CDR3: TGTGCTAGTGGTTTGGTTAGGCTCCTCGGAGGAGATTCACCCCTCCACTTT. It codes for CASGLVRLLGGDSPLHF.

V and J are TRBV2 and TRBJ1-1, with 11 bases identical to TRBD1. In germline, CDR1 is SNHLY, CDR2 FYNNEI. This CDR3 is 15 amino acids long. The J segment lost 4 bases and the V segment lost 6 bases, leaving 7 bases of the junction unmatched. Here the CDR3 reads CASSVYGTGGTEAFF. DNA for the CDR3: TGTGCCAGCAGCGTATACGGGACAGGGGGCACTGAAGCTTTCTTT.

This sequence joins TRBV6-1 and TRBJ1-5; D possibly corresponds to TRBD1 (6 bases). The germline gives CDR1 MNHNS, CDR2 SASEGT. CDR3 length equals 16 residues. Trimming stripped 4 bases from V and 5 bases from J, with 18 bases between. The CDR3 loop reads CASSARTVRHDQPQHF. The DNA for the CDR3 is TGTGCCAGCAGTGCCCGGACAGTGCGGCACGATCAGCCCCAGCATTTT.

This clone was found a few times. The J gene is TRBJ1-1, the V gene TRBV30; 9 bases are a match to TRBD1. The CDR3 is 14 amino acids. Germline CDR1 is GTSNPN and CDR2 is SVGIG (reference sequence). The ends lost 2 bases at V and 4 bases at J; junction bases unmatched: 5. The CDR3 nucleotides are TGTGCCTGGAGTTCCGGGACAGGGACCACTGAAGCTTTCTTT. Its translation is CAWSSGTGTTEAFF. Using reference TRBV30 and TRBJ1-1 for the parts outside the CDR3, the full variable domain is SQTIHQWPATLVQPVGSPLSLECTVEGTSNPNLYWYRQAAGRGLQLLFYSVGIGQISSEVPQNLSASRPQDRQFILSSKKLLLSDSGFYLCAWSSGTGTTEAFFGQGTRLTVV.

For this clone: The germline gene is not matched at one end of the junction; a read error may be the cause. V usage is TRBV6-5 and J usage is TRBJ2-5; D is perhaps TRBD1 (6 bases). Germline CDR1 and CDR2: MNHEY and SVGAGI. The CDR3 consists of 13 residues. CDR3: CASSYQGQATQYF. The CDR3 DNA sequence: TGTGCCAGCAGTTATCAGGGGCAAGCGACCCAGTACTTC.

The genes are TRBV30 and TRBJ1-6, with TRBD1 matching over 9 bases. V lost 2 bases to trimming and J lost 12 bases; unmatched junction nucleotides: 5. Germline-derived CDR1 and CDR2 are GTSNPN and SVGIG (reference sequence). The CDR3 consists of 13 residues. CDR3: CAWSLDRGGPLHF. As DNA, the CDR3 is TGTGCCTGGAGTCTTGACAGGGGGGGACCCCTCCACTTT.

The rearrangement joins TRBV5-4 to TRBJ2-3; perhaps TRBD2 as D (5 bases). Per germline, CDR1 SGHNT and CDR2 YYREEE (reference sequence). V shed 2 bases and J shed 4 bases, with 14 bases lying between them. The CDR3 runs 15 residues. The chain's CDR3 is CASSFGRSVADTQYF. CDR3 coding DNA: TGTGCCAGCAGCTTTGGGAGAAGTGTTGCAGATACGCAGTATTTT.

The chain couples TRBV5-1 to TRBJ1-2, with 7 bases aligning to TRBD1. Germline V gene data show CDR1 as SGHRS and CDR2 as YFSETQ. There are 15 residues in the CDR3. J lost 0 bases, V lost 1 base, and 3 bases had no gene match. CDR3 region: CASSLQGGTNYGYTF. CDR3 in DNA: TGCGCCAGCAGCTTGCAAGGGGGCACTAACTATGGCTACACCTTC.

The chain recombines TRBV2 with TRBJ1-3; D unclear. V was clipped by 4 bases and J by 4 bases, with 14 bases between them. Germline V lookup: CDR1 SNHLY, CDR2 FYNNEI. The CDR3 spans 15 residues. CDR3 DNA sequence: TGTGCCAGCAGTGCGTTGAGAGGCGGCGGAAACACCATATATTTT. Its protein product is CASSALRGGGNTIYF.

In DNA form, the CDR3 reads TGTGCCAGCAGCCCATCAGAGGGAGGCACCTACAATGAGCAGTTCTTC. Amino acids: CASSPSEGGTYNEQFF. The chain carries TRBV9 and TRBJ2-1, with D possibly matching TRBD2 (6 bases). The germline V gene encodes CDR1 SGDLS and CDR2 YYNGEE. V lost 4 bases and J 2 bases, leaving 16 bases between the germline ends. The CDR3 extends over 16 amino acids.

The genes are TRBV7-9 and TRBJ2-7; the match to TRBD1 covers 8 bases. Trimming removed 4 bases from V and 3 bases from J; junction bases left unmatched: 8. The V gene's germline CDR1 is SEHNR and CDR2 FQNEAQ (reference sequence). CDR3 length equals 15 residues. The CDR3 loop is CASSSRTGRIYEQYF. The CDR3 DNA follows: TGTGCCAGCAGCTCCAGGACAGGGAGAATCTACGAGCAGTACTTC.

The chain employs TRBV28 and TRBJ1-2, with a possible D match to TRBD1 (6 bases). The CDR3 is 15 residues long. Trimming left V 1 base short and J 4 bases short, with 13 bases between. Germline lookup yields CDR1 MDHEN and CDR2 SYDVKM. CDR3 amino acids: CASSLSPRGGYGYTF. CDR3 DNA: TGTGCCAGCAGTTTATCCCCCAGGGGCGGCTATGGCTACACCTTC.

The CDR3 region is CASSDLLTDTQYF. CDR3 in DNA: TGTGCCAGCAGCGACCTCCTAACAGATACGCAGTATTTT. The rearrangement links TRBV9 to TRBJ2-3; D not resolved. Germline loops: CDR1 SGDLS, CDR2 YYNGEE. The V and J ends lost 3 bases and 3 bases respectively, with 8 bases between them. This CDR3 region has 13 residues.

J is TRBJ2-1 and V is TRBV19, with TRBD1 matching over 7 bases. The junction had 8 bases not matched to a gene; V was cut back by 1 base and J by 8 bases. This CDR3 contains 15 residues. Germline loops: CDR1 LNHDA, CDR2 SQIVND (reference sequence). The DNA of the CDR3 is TGTGCCAGTAGTATAGCCCAAACACAGGGGCATGAGCAGTTCTTC. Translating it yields CASSIAQTQGHEQFF.

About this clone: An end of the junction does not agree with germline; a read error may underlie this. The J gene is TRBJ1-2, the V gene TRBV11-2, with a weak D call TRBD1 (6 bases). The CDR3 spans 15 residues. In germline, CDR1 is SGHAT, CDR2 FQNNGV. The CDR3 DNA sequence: TGTGCCAGCAGTCCTCCTCCCGGGACACAGGATGGATACACCTTC. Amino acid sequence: CASSPPPGTQDGYTF.

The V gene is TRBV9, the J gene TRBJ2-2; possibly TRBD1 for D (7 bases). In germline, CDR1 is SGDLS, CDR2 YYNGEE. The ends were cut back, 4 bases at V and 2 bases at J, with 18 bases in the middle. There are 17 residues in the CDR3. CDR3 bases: TGTGCCAGCAGCCCCGATCGCGGGACAGCTAACACCGGGGAGCTGTTTTTT. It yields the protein CASSPDRGTANTGELFF.

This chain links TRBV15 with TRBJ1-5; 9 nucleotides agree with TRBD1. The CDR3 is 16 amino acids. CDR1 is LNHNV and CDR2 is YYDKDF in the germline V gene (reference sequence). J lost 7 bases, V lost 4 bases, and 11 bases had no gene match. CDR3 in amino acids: CATSIGQGQRGQPQHF. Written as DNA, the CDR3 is TGTGCCACCAGCATCGGACAGGGGCAAAGGGGCCAGCCCCAGCATTTT.

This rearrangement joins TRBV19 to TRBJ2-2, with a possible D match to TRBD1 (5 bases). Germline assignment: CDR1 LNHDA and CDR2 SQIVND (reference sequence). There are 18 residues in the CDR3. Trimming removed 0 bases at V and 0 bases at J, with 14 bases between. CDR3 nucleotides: TGTGCCAGTAGTATAGATCTAGGGGTGGTTACGAACACCGGGGAGCTGTTTTTT. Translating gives CASSIDLGVVTNTGELFF.

In nucleotides, the CDR3 is TGTGCCAGCAGTCCCGGGACAGGAAACTATGGCTACACCTTC. Protein sequence: CASSPGTGNYGYTF. The V gene is TRBV6-1, the J gene TRBJ1-2; TRBD1 matches 8 bases. Per germline, CDR1 MNHNS and CDR2 SASEGT. The J segment lost 2 bases and the V segment lost 5 bases, leaving 4 bases of the junction unmatched. The CDR3 contains 14 residues.

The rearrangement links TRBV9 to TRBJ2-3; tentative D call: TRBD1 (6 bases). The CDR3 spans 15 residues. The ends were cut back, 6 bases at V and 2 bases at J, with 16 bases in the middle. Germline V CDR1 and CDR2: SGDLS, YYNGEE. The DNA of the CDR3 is TGTGCCAGCACCCGAAACCGGGACAACACAGATACGCAGTATTTT. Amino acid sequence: CASTRNRDNTDTQYF.

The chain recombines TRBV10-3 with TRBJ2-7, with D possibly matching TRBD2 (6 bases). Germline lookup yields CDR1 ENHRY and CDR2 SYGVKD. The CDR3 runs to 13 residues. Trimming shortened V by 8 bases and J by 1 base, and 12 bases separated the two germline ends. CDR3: CAIGGTGSYEQYF. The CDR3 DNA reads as TGTGCCATCGGGGGGACCGGATCCTACGAGCAGTACTTC.